These 10 T cell receptor beta chains originate from one sample sequenced in a study of cytomegalovirus exposure and HLA in healthy donors. The primer mix had 60 Vbeta and 13 Jbeta primers. Clones were read by immunoSEQ multiplex PCR, and TCRdb kept only the in-frame ones, dropping some. The table lists 150,000 to 200,000 clones, roughly 77% of them singletons. Sequenced: PBMCs. These receptors came from a woman aged 45-59 years in good health and CMV-seronegative.

In its sample, this clone was seen once. The gene calls are TRBV28 and TRBJ2-7; 14 bases are shared with TRBD2. From germline, CDR1 is MDHEN and CDR2 SYDVKM. V was clipped by 6 bases and J by 5 bases; unmatched bases: 6. The CDR3 spans 15 residues. The CDR3, as DNA: TGTGCCAGCAGGCCAGGGACTAGCGGGAGTCACGAGCAGTACTTC. It codes for CASRPGTSGSHEQYF.

A remark on this clone: The sample carries other DNA sequences with the same CDR3. The J gene is TRBJ1-1, the V gene TRBV7-2; the match to TRBD1 covers 9 bases. The CDR3 contains 13 residues. V trimming: 4 bases; J trimming: 5 bases; junction bases outside the gene matches: 2. Germline V gene data show CDR1 as SGHTA and CDR2 as FQGNSA. The CDR3 DNA follows: TGTGCCAGCAGCTCGGACAGGGGAACTGAAGCTTTCTTT. Its protein product is CASSSDRGTEAFF. Supplemented by reference TRBV7-2 and TRBJ1-1, the full variable domain reads GAGVSQSPSNKVTEKGKDVELRCDPISGHTALYWYRQSLGQGLEFLIYFQGNSAPDKSGLPSDRFSAERTGGSVSTLTIQRTQQEDSAVYLCASSSDRGTEAFFGQGTRLTVV.

The V gene is TRBV29-1, the J gene TRBJ1-1; 10 positions match TRBD1. The CDR3 consists of 12 residues. V trimming: 6 bases; J trimming: 11 bases; junction bases outside the gene matches: 9. The V gene's germline CDR1 is SQVTM and CDR2 ANQGSEA. The CDR3 region has the DNA TGCAGCGTGGCCGGGACAGGGGTAGAGGCTTTCTTT. It codes for CSVAGTGVEAFF.

Details on this clone: A junction boundary mismatches the germline segment, possibly from a read error. The chain carries TRBV6-5 and TRBJ2-1; the D gene is possibly TRBD1 (6 bases). The CDR3 totals 11 residues. CDR1 is MNHEY, CDR2 SVGAGI, per germline. CDR3 bases: TGTGCCAGCAGTTACCAAGGACAGCTGCTCTTC. Its translation is CASSYQGQLLF.

The table lists this clone with a few counts. CDR3 nucleotide sequence: TGTGCCAGCAGTTCCCTTAGGGGAACAGAGACCCAGTACTTC. It codes for CASSSLRGTETQYF. The chain recombines TRBV6-6 with TRBJ2-5; D possibly corresponds to TRBD1 (5 bases). Germline V lookup: CDR1 MNHNY, CDR2 SVGAGI (reference sequence). Trimming took 4 bases from V and 4 from J, leaving 13 bases between them. This CDR3 is built from 14 residues.

This chain uses TRBV18 with TRBJ2-1; 8 bases line up with TRBD1. V shed 2 bases and J 5 bases; nucleotides not matched to a gene: 2. CDR1 and CDR2 (germline): KGHSH, LQKENI. CDR3 length equals 14 residues. CDR3 residues: CASSPKGQDNEQFF. CDR3 bases: TGTGCCAGCTCACCAAAGGGACAGGACAATGAGCAGTTCTTC.

This clone was recorded a few times. The chain has TRBV7-2 and TRBJ2-6; 8 bases are shared with TRBD1. CDR1 is SGHTA, CDR2 FQGNSA, per germline. This CDR3 region has 18 residues. The V gene end was trimmed by 6 bases and the J gene end by 0 bases; junction bases not matched to a gene: 10. CDR3 residues: CASSLTGGASSGANVLTF. DNA of the CDR3: TGTGCCAGCAGTTTAACAGGGGGTGCCAGCTCTGGGGCCAACGTCCTGACTTTC.

This clone was counted a few times. CDR3 loop: CASRGTGPNTEAFF. DNA of the CDR3: TGTGCCAGCAGGGGGACAGGGCCGAACACTGAAGCTTTCTTT. The gene calls are TRBV6-5 and TRBJ1-1; 9 bases match TRBD1. The CDR3 extends over 14 amino acids. The V gene's germline CDR1 is MNHEY and CDR2 SVGAGI. V shed 6 bases and J 1 base; nucleotides not matched to a gene: 3.

V usage is TRBV27 and J usage is TRBJ2-7, with 9 positions matching TRBD1. This CDR3 region has 15 residues. CDR1 and CDR2 (germline): MNHEY, SMNVEV (reference sequence). Germline trimming cut 5 bases from V and 2 bases from J; bases unmatched to any gene: 7. CDR3 residues: CASSRTGTGPYEQYF. The CDR3 nucleotides read TGTGCCAGCAGTCGGACCGGGACAGGGCCCTACGAGCAGTACTTC.

The V gene is TRBV14, the J gene TRBJ2-6, with D possibly matching TRBD1 (5 bases). Germline-derived CDR1 and CDR2 are SGHDN and FVKESK. The CDR3 consists of 20 residues. V was shortened by 1 base and J by 0 bases, with 19 bases between the two germline ends. The CDR3 DNA reads TGTGCCAGCAGCCAAGGCCCTCAGACAGACCCGAGCTCTGGGGCCAACGTCCTGACTTTC. Translation gives CASSQGPQTDPSSGANVLTF. The whole variable domain, remainder taken from reference TRBV14 and TRBJ2-6, is EAGVTQFPSHSVIEKGQTVTLRCDPISGHDNLYWYRRVMGKEIKFLLHFVKESKQDESGMPNNRFLAERTGGTYSTLKVQPAELEDSGVYFCASSQGPQTDPSSGANVLTFGAGSRLTVL.